The 15 T cell receptor beta chains listed next were all sequenced from one sample in a study of T cell repertoires in cytomegalovirus infection. TCRdb re-analysed the reads in MiXCR, keeping a single row per CDR3 protein. The data hold over 150,000 distinct CDR3 sequences, with roughly a fifth observed a single time. The sample taken for sequencing was PBMCs. Source of these receptors: a human donor in good health (CMV status not recorded). Some clones in this sample may be carry-over from other donors' samples.

V and J are TRBV12-3 or TRBV12-4 and TRBJ1-1; D remains ambiguous. The V and J ends lost 5 bases and 4 bases respectively, with 14 bases between them. This CDR3 has 14 amino acids. The CDR3 region is CASSPSPGSTEAFF. The CDR3 DNA sequence: TGTGCCAGCAGTCCAAGCCCGGGGAGCACTGAAGCTTTCTTT.

In this sample, this clonotype is medium-sized (0.01 to 0.1%). The chain links TRBV7-2 to TRBJ1-6, with D uncertain. The germline CDR1 and CDR2 sequences are SGHTA and FQGNSA. The CDR3 runs 17 residues. V was trimmed by 5 bases and J by 7 bases, leaving 21 bases between them. The CDR3 coding sequence is TGTGCCAGCAGCGGCGCTCTAGGCGGGTCTGCGAATTCACCCCTCCACTTT. Its protein product is CASSGALGGSANSPLHF.

The chain recombines TRBV5-1 with TRBJ2-1; 11 positions match TRBD2. V lost 0 bases and J lost 8; bases outside the gene matches: 4. Germline-derived CDR1 and CDR2 are SGHRS and YFSETQ. The CDR3 has 15 residues. Here the CDR3 DNA reads TGCGCCAGCAGCTTGGCTAGCGGGAGGACCCATGAGCAGTTCTTC. Protein product: CASSLASGRTHEQFF.

In its sample, this clonotype was seen a few times. The V call is TRBV6-5, the J call TRBJ1-2; D possibly corresponds to TRBD1 (5 bases). CDR1 MNHEY and CDR2 SVGAGI come from the germline V gene. Trimming left V 0 bases short and J 6 bases short, with 20 bases between. This CDR3 has 17 amino acids. CDR3 bases: TGTGCCAGCAGTTACTCGAGCCCCTCTCCATCCAGGGATGGCTACACCTTC. Protein sequence: CASSYSSPSPSRDGYTF.

On this clonotype: One end of the junction is discordant with germline, which a read error may explain. This chain links TRBV7-7 with TRBJ2-2; D ambiguous. Germline CDR1 reads SSHAT; CDR2 reads FNYEAQ (reference sequence). The CDR3 sequence is 14 residues long. The CDR3 coding sequence is TGTGCTAGCAGCTTAAGCATAAACACCGGGGAGCTGTTTTTT. Translated: CASSLSINTGELFF.

V gene TRBV11-2 combines with J gene TRBJ2-1, with 9 positions matching TRBD2. The CDR3 length is 14 residues. After removal of 2 bases from V and 7 bases from J, the junction contained 3 bases not matched to a gene. Germline assignment: CDR1 SGHAT and CDR2 FQNNGV. The DNA for the CDR3 is TGTGCCAGCAGCTTACTAGCGGGGTGGAATGAGCAGTTCTTC. Encoded protein: CASSLLAGWNEQFF.

This clonotype has at least ten counts. The chain has TRBV7-2 and TRBJ2-1; 8 bases map to TRBD1. Unmatched junction bases numbered 8, after V lost 5 bases and J lost 5 bases. Looked up from germline, CDR1 is SGHTA and CDR2 is FQGNSA. The CDR3 consists of 15 residues. CDR3 residues: CASSLDRGIHNEQFF. CDR3 bases: TGTGCCAGCAGCCTCGACAGGGGAATACACAATGAGCAGTTCTTC.

In regard to this clonotype: This clone may be a read error of a much larger clone one base away. The genes are TRBV7-2 and TRBJ1-2, with unresolved D. CDR3 length equals 14 residues. CDR1 is SGHTA, CDR2 FQGNSA, per germline. The CDR3 loop is CASSLGRNNYGFTF. The CDR3 DNA reads TGTGCCAGCAGCCTCGGACGGAACAACTATGGCTTCACCTTC.

The genes are TRBV5-1 and TRBJ2-3, with a possible D match to TRBD2 (6 bases). The ends were cut back, 4 bases at V and 0 bases at J, with 9 bases in the middle. The length of the CDR3 is 14 residues. In germline, CDR1 is SGHRS, CDR2 YFSETQ. The CDR3 region is CASSAGPSTDTQYF. CDR3 DNA: TGCGCCAGCAGCGCGGGACCCAGCACAGATACGCAGTATTTT.

V is TRBV19 and J is TRBJ2-7, with no clear D. CDR3 size: 14 residues. V lost 3 bases and J lost 9, with 18 bases in between. Germline V lookup: CDR1 LNHDA, CDR2 SQIVND (reference sequence). CDR3 coding DNA: TGTGCCAGTAGTATGTTCACAGACCATACGACGCAGTACTTC. Protein sequence: CASSMFTDHTTQYF. Complete variable domain (other parts from reference TRBV19 and TRBJ2-7): DGGITQSPKYLFRKEGQNVTLSCEQNLNHDAMYWYRQDPGQGLRLIYYSQIVNDFQKGDIAEGYSVSREKKESFPLTVTSAQKNPTAFYLCASSMFTDHTTQYFGPGTRLTVT.

This clonotype has a handful of counts. This chain links TRBV6-6 with TRBJ2-7; 9 nucleotides align to TRBD1. The ends lost 5 bases at V and 0 bases at J; junction bases unmatched: 2. The germline CDR1 and CDR2 sequences are MNHNY and SVGAGI (reference sequence). The CDR3 totals 14 residues. CDR3 loop: CASSKGQGSYEQYF. The CDR3 coding sequence is TGTGCCAGCAGTAAGGGACAGGGCTCCTACGAGCAGTACTTC.

This chain connects TRBV7-2 to TRBJ1-2; D call uncertain. V was pared by 5 bases and J by 0 bases, with 13 bases between. CDR3 length equals 15 residues. Per the germline V gene, CDR1 is SGHTA and CDR2 is FQGNSA. The CDR3 is CASSRRSLSNYGYTF. CDR3 coding DNA: TGTGCCAGCAGCCGGAGGTCCCTATCTAACTATGGCTACACCTTC.

This chain joins TRBV7-9 and TRBJ2-7, with D possibly matching TRBD1 (5 bases). The CDR3 covers 14 residues. The V gene lost 5 bases and the J gene lost 5 bases, with 16 bases spanning the gap. CDR1 is SEHNR, CDR2 FQNEAQ, per germline (reference sequence). CDR3 in amino acids: CASSPGAPSNEQYF. The CDR3 coding sequence is TGTGCCAGCAGCCCTGGGGCCCCGAGCAACGAGCAGTACTTC.

The chain uses TRBV19 and TRBJ2-7; D ambiguous. V was cut by 6 bases and J by 1 base, with 13 bases left in between. Germline CDR1 and CDR2: LNHDA and SQIVND (reference sequence). This CDR3 is built from 14 residues. The CDR3 DNA sequence: TGTGCCAGTAGGGTTACACCGGTTTCCTACGAGCAGTACTTC. Translated, it gives CASRVTPVSYEQYF. Based on the CDR3 plus reference TRBV19 and TRBJ2-7, the full variable domain is DGGITQSPKYLFRKEGQNVTLSCEQNLNHDAMYWYRQDPGQGLRLIYYSQIVNDFQKGDIAEGYSVSREKKESFPLTVTSAQKNPTAFYLCASRVTPVSYEQYFGPGTRLTVT.

This clonotype turned up a few times. The chain has TRBV20-1 and TRBJ2-7; 7 bases line up with TRBD2. J gave up 7 bases and V 6 bases, and 15 bases lay outside the gene matches. The CDR3 loop spans 14 amino acids. Germline CDR1 DFQATT, CDR2 SNEGSKA (reference sequence). The CDR3 DNA reads as TGCAGTGCCAGTCGAGGAGGGAGGGCCAATGAGCAGTACTTC. Translated, it gives CSASRGGRANEQYF.